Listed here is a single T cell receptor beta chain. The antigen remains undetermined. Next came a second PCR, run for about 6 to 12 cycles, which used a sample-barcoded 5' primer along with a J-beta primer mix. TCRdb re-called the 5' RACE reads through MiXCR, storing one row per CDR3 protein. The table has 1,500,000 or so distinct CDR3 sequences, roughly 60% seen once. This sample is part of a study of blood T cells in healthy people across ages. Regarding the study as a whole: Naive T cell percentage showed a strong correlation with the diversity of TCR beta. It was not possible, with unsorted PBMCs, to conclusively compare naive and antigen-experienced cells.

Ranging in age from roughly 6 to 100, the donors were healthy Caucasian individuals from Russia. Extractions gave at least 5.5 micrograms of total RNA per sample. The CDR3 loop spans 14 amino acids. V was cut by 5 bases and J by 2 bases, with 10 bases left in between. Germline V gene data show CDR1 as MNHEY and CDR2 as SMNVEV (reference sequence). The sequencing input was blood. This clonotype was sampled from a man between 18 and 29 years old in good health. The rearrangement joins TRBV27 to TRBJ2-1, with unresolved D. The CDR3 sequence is CASSDTSPYNEQFF. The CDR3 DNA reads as TGTGCCAGCAGTGACACCTCTCCCTACAATGAGCAGTTCTTC.